One T cell receptor (beta chain) is described in this entry. The sample originates from a study of control samples from healthy donors and cancer patients. This table comes from immunoSEQ multiplex PCR, and its TCRdb copy is limited to in-frame clones, with some not included. This sample has 50,000 to 65,000 clones, with less than 95% found just once. From germline, CDR1 is GTSNPN and CDR2 SVGIG (reference sequence). V gave up 3 bases and J gave up 3 bases; unmatched junction bases: 5. CDR3 length: 15 residues. Sequencing was carried out using PBMCs. The chain combines TRBV30 with TRBJ1-6; 7 positions match TRBD1. The receptor's source is a woman between 50 and 59 years old with colorectal cancer. CDR3 protein: CAWSRGQLYNSPLHF. CDR3 DNA: TGTGCCTGGAGCCGGGGACAGCTCTATAATTCACCCCTCCACTTT.